Listed here are 27 T cell receptor beta chains from one sample, sequenced in a study of blood T cell repertoires in COVID-19. Assay: immunoSEQ multiplex PCR; the TCRdb copy retains only in-frame clones and omits some. The sample has some 100,000 clones, around 82% seen once; the top ten hold around 4.2%. Sequenced input: peripheral blood. The source is a human donor in a cohort sampled during active or convalescent COVID-19.

The V gene is TRBV19, the J gene TRBJ1-1; D is ambiguous. CDR1 is LNHDA and CDR2 is SQIVND in the germline V gene (reference sequence). There are 12 residues in the CDR3. Deletions cut 10 bases from V and 0 bases from J, with 9 bases between. The CDR3 DNA is TGTGCCAATCCCCGGGTGAACACTGAAGCTTTCTTT. It translates to CANPRVNTEAFF.

This sequence joins TRBV19 and TRBJ1-2; TRBD1 matches at 8 bases. Germline loops: CDR1 LNHDA, CDR2 SQIVND (reference sequence). The J segment lost 8 bases and the V segment lost 6 bases, leaving 8 bases of the junction unmatched. CDR3 length: 13 amino acids. Written as DNA, the CDR3 is TGTGCCAGTAGCCTGACAGGGGCCGTGGGCTACACCTTC. It specifies CASSLTGAVGYTF.

This chain joins TRBV5-1 and TRBJ2-5; possibly TRBD1 for D (6 bases). V dropped 4 bases and J dropped 5 bases, with 12 bases sitting between them. CDR1 is SGHRS, CDR2 YFSETQ, per germline. The CDR3 spans 13 residues. Here the CDR3 DNA reads TGCGCCAGCAGCCAACAGGGCCCTGAGACCCAGTACTTC. Translating gives CASSQQGPETQYF.

This clone was seen ten or more times. The chain joins TRBV19 to TRBJ1-5, with a tentative D call TRBD1 (5 bases). The V gene lost 5 bases and the J gene lost 0 bases, with 14 bases spanning the gap. This CDR3 comprises 16 residues. Germline assignment: CDR1 LNHDA and CDR2 SQIVND (reference sequence). The CDR3 nucleotides are TGTGCCAGTAGTCGACAGTCAAGAGGTAGCAATCAGCCCCAGCATTTT. Translation: CASSRQSRGSNQPQHF.

The V gene is TRBV3-1 (or the pseudogene TRBV3-2), the J gene TRBJ1-1; no firm D call. Trimming stripped 1 base from V and 9 bases from J, with 15 bases between. The CDR3 sequence is 14 residues long. CDR1 and CDR2 from the germline V gene are LGHDT and YNNKEL (reference sequence). For the CDR3, the DNA is TGTGCCAGCAGCCAAGGTGTTCCCCAACACAAAGCTTTCTTT. It codes for CASSQGVPQHKAFF.

This clone has only a few counts. The chain carries TRBV11-2 and TRBJ2-2; 12 bases map to TRBD2. Germline V lookup: CDR1 SGHAT, CDR2 FQNNGV. This CDR3 has 15 amino acids. The V gene end was trimmed by 5 bases and the J gene end by 5 bases; junction bases not matched to a gene: 3. CDR3 sequence (DNA): TGTGCCAGCAGCCCGGGGACTAGCGGGACCGGGGAGCTGTTTTTT. Its protein is CASSPGTSGTGELFF.

The chain carries TRBV28 and TRBJ2-7; TRBD2 matches at 8 bases. This CDR3 is 15 amino acids long. Germline CDR1 reads MDHEN; CDR2 reads SYDVKM. The V segment lost 5 bases and the J segment 2 bases; nucleotides outside the gene matches: 8. The CDR3 bases are TGTGCCAGCAGTCGACCACAGCGGGGGACCTACGAGCAGTACTTC. It codes for CASSRPQRGTYEQYF.

The CDR3 region is CASGPTEAFF. CDR3 coding DNA: TGTGCCAGCGGGCCGACTGAAGCTTTCTTT. The chain uses TRBV2 and TRBJ1-1, with no clear D. The CDR3 covers 10 residues. CDR1 SNHLY and CDR2 FYNNEI come from the germline V gene. V shed 8 bases and J shed 5 bases, with 6 bases lying between them.

This clone appeared a single time. The rearrangement uses TRBV7-9 and TRBJ2-7, with TRBD1 as a possible D gene (5 bases). Trimming cost V 2 bases and J 2 bases, with 10 bases left between them. Germline V CDR1 and CDR2: SEHNR, FQNEAQ (reference sequence). CDR3 length: 14 residues. The CDR3 reads CASSLPQGPYEQYF. The CDR3 DNA sequence: TGTGCCAGCAGCTTACCGCAGGGCCCCTACGAGCAGTACTTC.

The rearrangement joins TRBV19 to TRBJ1-5; TRBD1 is a possible D gene (5 bases). Germline-derived CDR1 and CDR2 are LNHDA and SQIVND (reference sequence). V was clipped by 3 bases and J by 5 bases, with 14 bases between them. This CDR3 is built from 15 residues. The CDR3 reads CASSIPGHYYQPQHF. The DNA of the CDR3 is TGTGCCAGTAGTATCCCCGGACACTATTATCAGCCCCAGCATTTT.

The chain employs TRBV15 and TRBJ2-1; D gene uncertain. This CDR3 is 15 amino acids long. V lost 4 bases, J lost 2 bases, and 12 bases lay in between. The V gene's germline CDR1 is LNHNV and CDR2 YYDKDF (reference sequence). DNA for the CDR3: TGTGCCACCAGCACTCTAATCATGGCCTACAATGAGCAGTTCTTC. Translation: CATSTLIMAYNEQFF.

About this clone: Its ends do not fully match the called genes, so a read error is possible. The genes are TRBV12-3 or TRBV12-4 and TRBJ1-5; D is undetermined. This CDR3 contains 13 residues. The CDR3 sequence: CASSRDSDQPQHF. In nucleotides, the CDR3 is TGTGCCAGTTCCCGGGATAGCGATCAGCCCCAGCATTTT.

As regards this clone: The sample carries other DNA sequences with the same CDR3. The CDR3 nucleotides are TGCGCCAGCAGCTTGCCGGGGAACACCGGGGAGCTGTTTTTT. Translating it yields CASSLPGNTGELFF. The rearrangement links TRBV5-1 to TRBJ2-2; no definite D call. This CDR3 is 14 amino acids long. Germline assignment: CDR1 SGHRS and CDR2 YFSETQ. Trimming left V 1 base short and J 1 base short, with 5 bases between.

This clone was seen a single time. This rearrangement joins TRBV5-1 to TRBJ1-1; 8 nucleotides align to TRBD1. With V trimmed by 3 bases and J by 0 bases, 4 bases remained unmatched. The CDR3 covers 15 residues. Germline CDR1 SGHRS, CDR2 YFSETQ. In nucleotides, the CDR3 is TGCGCCAGCAGCTATGGGGGACAGGTGAACACTGAAGCTTTCTTT. The encoded protein is CASSYGGQVNTEAFF.

The V and J genes are TRBV5-6 and TRBJ2-1, with 7 bases that match TRBD2. Germline values: CDR1 SGHDT, CDR2 YYEEEE. The CDR3 loop spans 15 amino acids. V gave up 4 bases and J gave up 1 base; unmatched junction bases: 5. The CDR3 reads CASSRGSSSYNEQFF. In DNA, the CDR3 is TGTGCCAGCAGCCGCGGGAGTTCTTCCTACAATGAGCAGTTCTTC. Variable domain in full (rest from reference TRBV5-6 and TRBJ2-1): DAGVTQSPTHLIKTRGQQVTLRCSPKSGHDTVSWYQQALGQGPQFIFQYYEEEERQRGNFPDRFSGHQFPNYSSELNVNALLLGDSALYLCASSRGSSSYNEQFFGPGTRLTVL.

CDR3 amino acids: CASSLFRVKRTPFGNTEAFF. The DNA for the CDR3 is TGTGCCAGCAGTTTATTTCGGGTAAAGCGGACCCCCTTTGGGAACACTGAAGCTTTCTTT. The V gene is TRBV28, the J gene TRBJ1-1; D is undetermined. Per germline, CDR1 MDHEN and CDR2 SYDVKM. The V end lost 1 base, the J end lost 1 base, and 25 bases lay between the germline ends. The CDR3 consists of 20 residues.

The rearrangement joins TRBV19 to TRBJ1-4; D call uncertain. Germline CDR1 LNHDA, CDR2 SQIVND (reference sequence). The CDR3 sequence is 14 residues long. Trimming took off 7 bases at V and 4 bases at J, with 13 bases between the two ends. The CDR3 nucleotides are TGTGCCAGTAAGCGGGCACCCGTTAATGAAAAACTGTTTTTT. As protein: CASKRAPVNEKLFF.

The chain employs TRBV19 and TRBJ1-2; possibly TRBD1 for D (5 bases). The CDR3 length is 12 residues. Between the trimmed V and J ends, which lost 5 bases and 4 bases, there was a span of 8 bases. Per the germline V gene, CDR1 is LNHDA and CDR2 is SQIVND (reference sequence). In nucleotides, the CDR3 is TGTGCCAGTAGTGGGGGGATCTATGGCTACACCTTC. Amino acids: CASSGGIYGYTF. Full variable domain (outside the CDR3, taken from reference TRBV19 and TRBJ1-2): DGGITQSPKYLFRKEGQNVTLSCEQNLNHDAMYWYRQDPGQGLRLIYYSQIVNDFQKGDIAEGYSVSREKKESFPLTVTSAQKNPTAFYLCASSGGIYGYTFGSGTRLTVV.

The chain carries TRBV9 and TRBJ2-1; 7 positions agree with TRBD2. V lost 0 bases to trimming and J lost 3 bases; unmatched junction nucleotides: 3. CDR1 is SGDLS, CDR2 YYNGEE, per germline. This CDR3 is built from 15 residues. Written as DNA, the CDR3 is TGTGCCAGCAGCGTAGGGGCGGGAGACTACAATGAGCAGTTCTTC. Its protein product is CASSVGAGDYNEQFF.

V and J are TRBV19 and TRBJ2-7, with 9 nucleotides matching TRBD1. Germline V gene lookup returns CDR1 LNHDA and CDR2 SQIVND (reference sequence). The junction had 6 bases not matched to a gene; V was cut back by 7 bases and J by 2 bases. The CDR3 extends over 14 amino acids. CDR3 loop: CASNPGTGTYEQYF. The CDR3, as DNA: TGTGCCAGTAACCCCGGGACAGGGACCTACGAGCAGTACTTC. Full variable domain (missing parts from reference TRBV19 and TRBJ2-7): DGGITQSPKYLFRKEGQNVTLSCEQNLNHDAMYWYRQDPGQGLRLIYYSQIVNDFQKGDIAEGYSVSREKKESFPLTVTSAQKNPTAFYLCASNPGTGTYEQYFGPGTRLTVT.

The J gene is TRBJ2-1, the V gene TRBV7-9; 14 bases line up with TRBD2. Germline lookup yields CDR1 SEHNR and CDR2 FQNEAQ (reference sequence). The CDR3 spans 19 residues. Trimming at V came to 1 base and at J to 7 bases, leaving 12 bases not matched to a gene. CDR3 sequence reads: CASSLVAVGLAGAGNEQFF. As DNA, the CDR3 is TGTGCCAGCAGCTTAGTGGCAGTGGGACTAGCGGGAGCGGGAAATGAGCAGTTCTTC.

The V and J genes are TRBV13 and TRBJ1-5; 8 bases are a match to TRBD1. Germline values: CDR1 PRHDT, CDR2 FYEKMQ (reference sequence). CDR3 length equals 14 residues. V dropped 5 bases and J dropped 6; count of bases not matched to a gene: 6. DNA for the CDR3: TGTGCCAGCAGCCGACAGGGGTCTCGTCAGCCCCAGCATTTT. Translation: CASSRQGSRQPQHF.

The chain recombines TRBV6-5 with TRBJ1-5; possibly TRBD1 for D (6 bases). Germline V gene data show CDR1 as MNHEY and CDR2 as SVGAGI. The CDR3 contains 13 residues. V dropped 5 bases and J dropped 2 bases, with 7 bases sitting between them. The CDR3 loop is CASSRQGNQPQHF. DNA of the CDR3: TGTGCCAGCAGTCGACAGGGCAATCAGCCCCAGCATTTT.

The chain combines TRBV6-5 with TRBJ2-5; a weak D match, TRBD2 (5 bases). The CDR3 sequence is 15 residues long. V lost 6 bases and J lost 1, with 15 bases in between. CDR1 is MNHEY, CDR2 SVGAGI, per germline. The CDR3 loop reads CASRPPRGFQETQYF. Here the CDR3 DNA reads TGTGCCAGCAGGCCCCCCCGAGGGTTCCAAGAGACCCAGTACTTC.

The V gene is TRBV28, the J gene TRBJ1-6; D is perhaps TRBD1 (6 bases). Trimming took 3 bases from V and 7 from J, leaving 10 bases between them. Per germline, CDR1 MDHEN and CDR2 SYDVKM. There are 14 residues in the CDR3. CDR3 coding DNA: TGTGCCAGCAGTTTTAACAGGGCGAATTCACCCCTCCACTTT. Its translation: CASSFNRANSPLHF.

The genes are TRBV6-2 or TRBV6-3 and TRBJ1-4, with 7 positions matching TRBD1. V shed 2 bases, J shed 0 bases, and the junction held 9 bases outside the gene matches. The length of the CDR3 is 18 residues. In germline, CDR1 is MNHEY, CDR2 SVGEGT. The CDR3 region is CASSYPFGRGSTNEKLFF. In DNA, the CDR3 is TGTGCCAGCAGTTACCCCTTTGGCAGGGGGTCAACTAATGAAAAACTGTTTTTT.

The V call is TRBV19, the J call TRBJ2-7, with 7 positions matching TRBD1. Germline CDR1 LNHDA, CDR2 SQIVND (reference sequence). The CDR3 is 15 residues long. V was clipped by 3 bases and J by 3 bases; unmatched bases: 8. CDR3 sequence (DNA): TGTGCCAGTAGTATCCGACAGGGACCCAACTACGAGCAGTACTTC. Amino acids: CASSIRQGPNYEQYF.